This TCR beta chain was recorded in a study of cytomegalovirus exposure and HLA in healthy donors. V trimming: 4 bases; J trimming: 6 bases; junction bases outside the gene matches: 9. This CDR3 comprises 17 residues. Germline V gene lookup returns CDR1 LNHDA and CDR2 SQIVND (reference sequence). The PCR used 60 Vbeta and 13 Jbeta primers. Profiled with immunoSEQ multiplex PCR; TCRdb holds only in-frame clones, not every one. The sample lists tens of thousands of clones; approximately 74% were seen once. The chain carries TRBV19 and TRBJ2-3, with 14 bases matching TRBD2. This TCR was sampled from a woman between 50 and 59 years old in good health and CMV-seropositive. Sequencing input: PBMCs. This chain's CDR3 is CASSNPGLAGGLDTQYF. The CDR3 bases are TGTGCCAGTAGTAACCCCGGACTAGCGGGAGGTCTGGATACGCAGTATTTT.